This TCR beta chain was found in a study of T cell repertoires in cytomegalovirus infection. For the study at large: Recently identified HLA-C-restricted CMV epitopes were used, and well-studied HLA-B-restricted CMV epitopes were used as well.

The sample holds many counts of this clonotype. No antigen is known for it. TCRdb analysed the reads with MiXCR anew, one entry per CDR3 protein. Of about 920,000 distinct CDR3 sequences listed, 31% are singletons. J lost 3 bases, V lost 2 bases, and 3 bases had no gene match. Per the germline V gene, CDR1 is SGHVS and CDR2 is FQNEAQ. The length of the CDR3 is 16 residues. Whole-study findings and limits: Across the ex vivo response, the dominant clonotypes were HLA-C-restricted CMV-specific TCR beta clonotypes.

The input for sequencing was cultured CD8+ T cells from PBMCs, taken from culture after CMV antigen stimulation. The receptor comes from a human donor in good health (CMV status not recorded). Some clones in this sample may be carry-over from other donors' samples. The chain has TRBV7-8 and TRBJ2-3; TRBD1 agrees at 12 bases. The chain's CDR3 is CASSLRDRGLTDTQYF. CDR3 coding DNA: TGTGCCAGCAGCTTAAGGGACAGGGGGCTTACAGATACGCAGTATTTT.